The clone carrying this TCR beta chain was counted only a few times. Its specificity is not known. This sample stems from a study of PD-1 blockade in mismatch repair-deficient tumors. Overall study results and limits: After pembrolizumab, tumor-resident clones rose rapidly, then generally contracted before radiologic responses.

The assay was immunoSEQ multiplex PCR, and TCRdb's table has in-frame clones only and misses some. The sample includes about 68,000 clones, 70% to 80% of them seen just once. Germline V gene sequence: CDR1 SGDLS, CDR2 YYNGEE. CDR3 length equals 14 residues. The V and J ends lost 4 bases and 8 bases respectively, with 17 bases between them. The sample consisted of peripheral blood, taken 2 weeks after starting pembrolizumab. The TCR was taken from an adult with mismatch repair-deficient cancer. The genes are TRBV9 and TRBJ2-3; D assignment may be TRBD1 or TRBD2 (5 bases each). In nucleotides, the CDR3 is TGTGCCAGCAGCTTAGACTATACTGGGGGTACGCAGTATTTT. This codes for CASSLDYTGGTQYF. Based on the CDR3 plus reference TRBV9 and TRBJ2-3, the full variable domain is DSGVTQTPKHLITATGQRVTLRCSPRSGDLSVYWYQQSLDQGLQFLIQYYNGEERAKGNILERFSAQQFPDLHSELNLSSLELGDSALYFCASSLDYTGGTQYFGPGTRLTVL.